Each of the 22 T cell receptor beta chains below was sequenced from the same sample in a study of T cells in Graves' hyperthyroidism and ophthalmopathy. Researchers amplified the TCR beta CDR3 regions from RNA transcripts. RT-PCR in the first round (using the HTBI primer set) targeted the TCR CDR3. MiXCR, applied by TCRdb to the multiplex PCR reads, yields one record per CDR3 protein. The sample lists some 370,000 distinct CDR3 sequences; 17% were seen once. Sequencing was carried out using blood. The receptors derive from a woman aged 25 to 39 with Graves' hyperthyroidism that later progressed to Graves' ophthalmopathy.

This clonotype came up many times. This rearrangement joins TRBV11-3 to TRBJ1-1; D remains unclear. The CDR3 runs 13 residues. The ends were cut back, 1 base at V and 4 bases at J, with 7 bases in the middle. Germline CDR1 SGHNT, CDR2 YENEEA. CDR3 protein: CASSLVFGTEAFF. Here the CDR3 DNA reads TGTGCCAGCAGCTTAGTCTTCGGCACTGAAGCTTTCTTT.

This chain joins TRBV10-1 and TRBJ1-1; the D is unclear. The CDR3 loop spans 16 amino acids. The germline V gene has CDR1 WNHNN and CDR2 SYGVQD (reference sequence). V lost 11 bases and J lost 5, with 27 bases in between. CDR3 DNA sequence: TGCGCCCCCCCCCCCGGCTTCGGGCTAAGTGGGACTGAAGCTTTCTTT. Translated: CAPPPGFGLSGTEAFF.

This clonotype was counted between two and nine times. Since a much larger clone is just one base distant, this may be a read error. The chain is built from TRBV11-2 and TRBJ2-2; the D gene is possibly TRBD1 (6 bases). V dropped 7 bases and J dropped 9 bases, with 15 bases sitting between them. This CDR3 has 13 amino acids. CDR1 SGHAT and CDR2 FQNNGV come from the germline V gene. The chain's CDR3 is CASNPQGSRELFF. CDR3 sequence (DNA): TGTGCCAGCAACCCCCAGGGGTCCAGGGAGCTGTTTTTT.

About this clonotype: A read error may explain this, as a much larger clone is one base away. This rearrangement joins TRBV29-1 to TRBJ1-1, with TRBD1 as a possible D gene (5 bases). The germline V gene has CDR1 SQVTM and CDR2 ANQGSEA. This CDR3 has 14 amino acids. The CDR3 here is CGVEPPDRNTEAFF. The CDR3 bases are TGCGGCGTTGAACCCCCCGACAGGAACACTGAAGCTTTCTTT.

The chain employs TRBV5-1 and TRBJ2-1; TRBD1 matches at 7 bases. The ends lost 4 bases at V and 3 bases at J; junction bases unmatched: 13. Germline V lookup: CDR1 SGHRS, CDR2 YFSETQ. This CDR3 spans 17 amino acids. In nucleotides, the CDR3 is TGCGCCAGCAGCCTGGTTACAGGGGTGGTTTTCTACAATGAGCAGTTCTTC. It yields the protein CASSLVTGVVFYNEQFF.

This clonotype was detected a few times. The chain uses TRBV27 and TRBJ1-1; D is uncertain. This CDR3 has 14 amino acids. Trimming stripped 4 bases from V and 1 base from J, with 10 bases between. Germline CDR1 MNHEY, CDR2 SMNVEV (reference sequence). The CDR3 loop is CASSYLTSNTEAFF. In DNA form, the CDR3 reads TGTGCCAGCAGTTACCTGACATCGAACACTGAAGCTTTCTTT.

Concerning this clonotype: A clone one base away is much larger, so this may be a read error. The chain links TRBV7-2 to TRBJ2-6; 8 bases agree with TRBD1. The CDR3 totals 16 residues. Germline values: CDR1 SGHTA, CDR2 FQGNSA. This chain's CDR3 is CASRESQGAGANALTF. The DNA for the CDR3 is TGTGCCAGCAGGGAATCCCAGGGGGCTGGGGCCAACGCCCTGACTTTC.

This clonotype was counted at least ten times. The chain is built from TRBV5-1 and TRBJ2-1, with a weak D call TRBD1 (6 bases). CDR3 length: 14 amino acids. Germline CDR1 and CDR2: SGHRS and YFSETQ. The germline V and J ends were trimmed by 3 bases and 6 bases, with 13 bases remaining between them. CDR3 sequence: CASSSPGEFNEQFF. As DNA, the CDR3 is TGCGCCAGCAGCTCTCCAGGGGAATTCAATGAGCAGTTCTTC.

The gene calls are TRBV4-1 and TRBJ2-1; 13 nucleotides line up with TRBD2. There are 18 residues in the CDR3. Germline CDR1 reads MGHRA; CDR2 reads YSYEKL. Germline trimming cut 4 bases from V and 5 bases from J; bases unmatched to any gene: 11. Here the CDR3 DNA reads TGCGCCAGCAGCCTAAGGGGGCCGGGACTAGCGGGAAACAATGAGCAGTTCTTC. Its translation is CASSLRGPGLAGNNEQFF.

This clonotype was observed many times. The chain joins TRBV20-1 to TRBJ2-7, with D possibly called TRBD1 or TRBD2 (5 bases each). With 0 bases removed from V and 6 bases from J, the gap between germline ends came to 21 bases. CDR3 length equals 16 residues. Per germline, CDR1 DFQATT and CDR2 SNEGSKA (reference sequence). The CDR3 DNA reads as TGCAGTGCTAGAGATTTTGGGCCAGGAGGTAGGGGCGAGCAGTACTTC. This codes for CSARDFGPGGRGEQYF.

The gene calls are TRBV6-1 and TRBJ2-2; 9 positions match TRBD1. The CDR3 sequence is 16 residues long. Per the germline V gene, CDR1 is MNHNS and CDR2 is SASEGT. The junction had 6 bases not matched to a gene; V was cut back by 6 bases and J by 1 base. CDR3 region: CASRGGTGWNTGELFF. CDR3 bases: TGTGCCAGCAGGGGAGGGACAGGGTGGAACACCGGGGAGCTGTTTTTT.

The rearrangement links TRBV5-5 to TRBJ2-3, with 8 bases aligning to TRBD1. CDR1 and CDR2 from the germline V gene are SGHKS and YYEKEE (reference sequence). CDR3 length: 15 residues. After removal of 1 base from V and 3 bases from J, the junction contained 4 bases not matched to a gene. Here the CDR3 reads CASSLLQGETDTQYF. CDR3 nucleotide sequence: TGTGCCAGCAGCTTGTTACAGGGGGAGACAGATACGCAGTATTTT.

In the case of this clonotype: This sequence may be a read error, since a much larger clone differs from it by one base. The genes are TRBV7-2 and TRBJ2-3; D is perhaps TRBD2 (9 bases). Germline V CDR1 and CDR2: SGHTA, FQGNSA. The CDR3 runs 16 residues. This CDR3 reads CASSLVLAGGTGTQYF. As DNA, the CDR3 is TGTGCCAGCAGCTTAGTTCTGGCGGGGGGGACAGGTACGCAGTATTTT.

The chain has TRBV28 and TRBJ2-1, with D hard to call. TRBJ2-7 explains the end of the DNA better; the J call may be wrong. Germline V gene sequence: CDR1 MDHEN, CDR2 SYDVKM. The CDR3 contains 13 residues. The DNA for the CDR3 is TGTGCCAGCAGTTTAGGGGTCCGAAATGAGCAGTACTTC. Amino acids: CASSLGVRNEQYF.

CDR3 nucleotide sequence: TGTGCCACCAGCAGAGATAGCACAGGGGACTACGAGCAGTACTTC. Translating gives CATSRDSTGDYEQYF. J is TRBJ2-7 and V is TRBV15, with 7 nucleotides matching TRBD1. CDR3 length equals 15 residues. Trimming cost V 0 bases and J 3 bases; bases outside gene matches: 5. Germline V gene data show CDR1 as LNHNV and CDR2 as YYDKDF (reference sequence).

This clonotype was detected many times. V usage is TRBV10-3 and J usage is TRBJ2-1; 8 bases agree with TRBD2. Germline CDR1 reads ENHRY; CDR2 reads SYGVKD. With V trimmed by 8 bases and J by 6 bases, 12 bases remained unmatched. The CDR3 totals 15 residues. CDR3 in DNA: TGTGCCATCCGACCTACAGCGGGAGCATCCAATGAGCAGTTCTTC. Residues: CAIRPTAGASNEQFF.

This clonotype was recorded many times. The chain has TRBV7-2 and TRBJ2-1; either TRBD1 or TRBD2 may fit D (6 bases each). Germline V gives CDR1 SGHTA, CDR2 FQGNSA. The V end was cut by 2 bases, the J end by 2 bases, with 10 bases between. There are 15 residues in the CDR3. CDR3 residues: CASSLPGAAYNEQFF. The DNA for the CDR3 is TGTGCCAGCAGCTTACCGGGGGCCGCCTACAATGAGCAGTTCTTC.

This clonotype was seen repeatedly, ten times or more. The chain joins TRBV28 to TRBJ2-7; maybe TRBD1 (6 bases). The length of the CDR3 is 12 residues. Per germline, CDR1 MDHEN and CDR2 SYDVKM. V lost 8 bases, J lost 2 bases, and 10 bases lay in between. The CDR3 DNA is TGTGCCAGCCATTCAGGGGCCTACGAGCAGTACTTC. This sequence encodes CASHSGAYEQYF.

This clonotype has at least ten counts. The rearrangement links TRBV5-1 to TRBJ1-1; TRBD1 might be the D (6 bases). The CDR3 covers 13 residues. Trimming pared 5 bases from V and 7 bases from J, leaving 15 bases between. Looked up from germline, CDR1 is SGHRS and CDR2 is YFSETQ. CDR3 protein: CASRHDRLGEAFF. In nucleotides, the CDR3 is TGCGCCAGCAGACACGACAGGTTGGGTGAAGCTTTCTTT.

This clonotype was found many times. The chain combines TRBV2 with TRBJ1-1; D is ambiguous. The CDR3 has 12 residues. V lost 4 bases to trimming and J lost 4 bases, with 7 bases between them. The germline CDR1 and CDR2 sequences are SNHLY and FYNNEI. The CDR3 nucleotides are TGTGCCAGCAGTGTTGATGTCACTGAAGCTTTCTTT. Translating it yields CASSVDVTEAFF. The entire variable domain, with the rest obtained from reference TRBV2 and TRBJ1-1, is as follows: EPEVTQTPSHQVTQMGQEVILRCVPISNHLYFYWYRQILGQKVEFLVSFYNNEISEKSEIFDDQFSVERPDGSNFTLKIRSTKLEDSAMYFCASSVDVTEAFFGQGTRLTVV.

Ten or more counts support this clonotype. This chain links TRBV29-1 with TRBJ1-4, with 8 bases aligning to TRBD1. The junction had 6 bases not matched to a gene; V was cut back by 5 bases and J by 7 bases. The CDR3 totals 13 residues. Germline V gene data show CDR1 as SQVTM and CDR2 as ANQGSEA. CDR3: CSVRGQGGEKLFF. Here the CDR3 DNA reads TGCAGCGTTCGTGGACAGGGTGGTGAAAAACTGTTTTTT. The full variable domain, with the rest looked up from reference TRBV29-1 and TRBJ1-4, is SAVISQKPSRDICQRGTSLTIQCQVDSQVTMMFWYRQQPGQSLTLIATANQGSEATYESGFVIDKFPISRPNLTFSTLTVSNMSPEDSSIYLCSVRGQGGEKLFFGSGTQLSVL.

This clonotype has just a few counts. The CDR3: CASSQEGLAGYTGELFF. CDR3 sequence (DNA): TGTGCCAGCAGCCAAGAAGGACTAGCGGGGTACACCGGGGAGCTGTTTTTT. This rearrangement joins TRBV3-1 to TRBJ2-2, with 12 positions matching TRBD2. CDR1 and CDR2 (germline): LGHDT, YNNKEL (reference sequence). V dropped 0 bases and J dropped 3; count of bases not matched to a gene: 2. The length of the CDR3 is 17 residues.